This TCR beta chain was recorded in a study of long-term antiretroviral therapy in people with HIV (dated by TCRdb to the early 2020s). For the wider study: Collection of the earliest samples took place about a decade ahead of the 2015 WHO recommendation for immediate ART, at a time when ART was typically delayed until CD4 counts fell. A retrospective serial study tested whether ART initiation and durable HIV suppression were associated with changes in peripheral blood TRB repertoire composition and diversity. A total of roughly 180 cryopreserved PBMC samples were contributed to the cohort by 30 adults with confirmed HIV infection, with samples collected serially over a mean of 6 years (range 1-12). Among the approximately 27 participants with HIV, around 10 were female. No cross-contamination during QIAcube processing turned up in test extractions that ran a monoclonal T-cell line alongside 33 polyclonal samples.

Study-wide findings and limitations: Expanded TRB clones identified before ART initiation dominated the repertoire across all time points, though the dominance fluctuated and decreased in many PLHIV after ART. Unsorted PBMC were profiled instead of sorted CD4+ and CD8+ T cells because pre-ART samples had limited cell numbers. Compared with controls, HIV repertoires had narrower CDR3 length ranges, and the network structure pointed to an antigen-experienced repertoire that shifted only slightly toward naive after ART. Owing to limited PBMC availability, only the TCR beta chain was sequenced, without alpha chain pairing. No data were available on ART adherence, viral resistance or therapy changes, limiting inferences about post-ART repertoire changes. ART initiation was associated with a significant increase in TRB diversity, but diversity stayed significantly below transplant donor controls even after long-term ART. The samples span the years 2004 to 2017, and the ART regimens used may be less effective than current regimens.

The immunoSEQ hsTCRB v3.0 assay was used at survey level resolution for TRB variable region sequencing. TRB sequencing targeted a depth of about 35,000-55,000 T-cell genomes per sample. TRB libraries were pooled and sequenced on an Illumina MiSeq using a v3 150-cycle kit. In the original analysis: Repertoire analysis was run in R within a reproducible Nextflow workflow that covered QC, data transformation and analysis. Custom analyses were implemented in LymphoSeq2, an R package for AIRR-Seq data exploration. A few samples that produced fewer than 5000 total TRB sequences were removed, so some 180 HIV repertoires were analyzed. Among the 180 or so HIV repertoires that were kept, 59 were collected before ART initiation and more than 120 were collected after ART initiation. Each repertoire was downsampled to 5000 TRB nucleotide sequences, and summary statistics were averaged across 100 downsampling iterations. Only TRB sequences with CDR3 regions of at least seven amino acids were retained for analysis. Diversity was assessed using a clonality score derived from Shannon entropy and using the Gini coefficient. In the repertoire networks, any two of the top 5000 CDR3 amino acid sequences were connected whenever the two sequences differed by an edit distance of one. Antigen specificity groups and MHC restriction were predicted for TRB CDR3 amino acid sequences with GLIPH2. To flag known CMV, EBV, HIV or tissue antigen associations, CDR3 amino acid sequences were matched against VDJdb and McPAS-TCR. Pre-ART, post-ART and control groups were compared with Wilcoxon signed-rank tests and Holm-Bonferroni correction. TCRdb stores this immuneACCESS table with in-frame sequences only. Part of the clones is absent; in the studies checked, under half of the shortfall reflects unresolved V genes, and no reason is known for the rest. The V and J calls and clone size are taken from that table; D and trimming were inferred from the DNA. Across this sample there are 20,000 to 25,000 clones, with roughly 85% seen only once. The top ten clones comprise approximately 11% of the sample.

Inclusion was restricted to participants for whom at least one PBMC sample before ART initiation and at least two post-ART samples were available. Treatment was received in the United States of America by all participants with HIV. Before DNA extraction, cryopreserved samples of about 0.95-11 million PBMC were thawed and then washed. At the time of the earliest PBMC sample, participants with HIV were aged between roughly 20 and 54 years. Each participant contributed PBMC samples from 1-4 timepoints before ART initiation and 2-8 timepoints after ART initiation, with a median of 7 samples. Serial HIV viral load, CD4+ T-cell count, ART history and demographic data were obtained for every participant. Genomic DNA was extracted from unsorted PBMC with a Qiagen kit on a QIAcube, with processing performed in batches of 12 samples. Reading from cysteine to phenylalanine, the CDR3 counts 14 amino acids. This entry keeps only the CDR3 DNA: 42 bases, framed from base 1. The germline V gene (reference sequence) sets CDR1 to LNHDA and CDR2 to SQIVND. V loses 3 bases, J loses 4 bases, and the germline ends lie 9 bases apart.

In regard to this clone: The clone's antigen remains unknown. The input lacks base qualities; no much larger clone sits a single base away.

This sequence originates from a woman aged 40 to 49 with HIV. The material was unsorted PBMCs, obtained 1.2 years after starting antiretroviral therapy. Here the chain combines TRBV19 and TRBJ1-4, and the D gene may be TRBD1, 5 bases matching. The DNA sequence reads TGTGCCAGTAGTATGCAGGGATTTAATGAAAAACTGTTTTTT. Its protein is CASSMQGFNEKLFF.